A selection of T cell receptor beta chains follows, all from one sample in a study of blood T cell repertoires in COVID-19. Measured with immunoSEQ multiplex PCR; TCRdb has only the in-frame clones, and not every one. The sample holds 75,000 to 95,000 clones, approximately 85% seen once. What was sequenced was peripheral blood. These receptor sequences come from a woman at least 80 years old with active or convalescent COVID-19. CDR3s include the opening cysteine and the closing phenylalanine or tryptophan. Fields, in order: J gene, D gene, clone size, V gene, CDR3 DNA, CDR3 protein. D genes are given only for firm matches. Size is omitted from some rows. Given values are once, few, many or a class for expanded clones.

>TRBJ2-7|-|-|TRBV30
TGTGCCTGGAGTGCCCAGTACGAGCAGTACTTC
CAWSAQYEQYF
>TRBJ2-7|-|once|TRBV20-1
TGCAGTGCTCAACAGGGATGGGAGCAGTACTTC
CSAQQGWEQYF
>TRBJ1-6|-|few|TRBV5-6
TGTGCCAGCAGCAAGACAGAGAATTCACCCCTCCACTTT
CASSKTENSPLHF
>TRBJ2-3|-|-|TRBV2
TGTGCCAGCGATCGGAAAGGACTGTGGGCTAGCACAGATACGCAGTATTTT
CASDRKGLWASTDTQYF
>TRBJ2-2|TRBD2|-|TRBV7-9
TGTGCCACCCGAAAGACTAGCGCGGGCGCCGGGGAGCTGTTTTTT
CATRKTSAGAGELFF
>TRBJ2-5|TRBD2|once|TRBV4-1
TGCGCCAGCAGCCAAGATCGGCTAGCGGGAGGATCGGCACTACAAGAGACCCAGTACTTC
CASSQDRLAGGSALQETQYF
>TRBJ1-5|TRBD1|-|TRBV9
TGTGCCAGCAGCGTAGGTGGGACAGGGAATCAGCCCCAGCATTTT
CASSVGGTGNQPQHF
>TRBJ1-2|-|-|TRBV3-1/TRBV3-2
TGTGCCAGCAGCCAAGCGCGGCAGGGGCTTGGCTACACCTTC
CASSQARQGLGYTF
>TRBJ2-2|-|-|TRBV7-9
TGTGCCAGCAGCTTAATTGGGTCGAGCACCGGGGAGCTATTTTTT
CASSLIGSSTGELFF
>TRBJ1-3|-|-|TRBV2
TGTGCCAGCAGAGGTGACGGGGGAAACACCATATATTTT
CASRGDGGNTIYF
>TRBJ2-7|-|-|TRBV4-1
TGCGCCAGCAGCCTAAGTCCTAACTCCTACGAGCAGTACTTC
CASSLSPNSYEQYF